What follows is one T cell receptor beta chain and its context. Its antigen is unknown. Germline V gives CDR1 GTSNPN, CDR2 SVGIG (reference sequence). Germline trimming cut 0 bases from V and 8 bases from J; bases unmatched to any gene: 10. The CDR3 contains 15 residues. This record belongs to a study of beta chain features in type 1 diabetes. About the study: Sorted cells, about 98,000,000 in number, were examined across all samples. Study results and limitations: When Type 1 diabetes patients were examined, their TCRB CDR3s proved moderately but significantly shorter in all four CD4+ subsets.

The authors reverse transcribed all of the isolated RNA, so sequencing captured expressed TCRB transcripts. Reads from naive, central memory and regulatory T cell samples averaged around 3.5 million. The method was immunoSEQ multiplex PCR; TCRdb's version includes in-frame clones alone and lacks a portion of them. The sample records 350,000 to 400,000 clones, about 14% being singletons. The V call is TRBV30, the J call TRBJ2-7, with 10 bases that match TRBD2. This TCR was recovered from a woman between 18 and 30 years old in good health. The sequenced sample was naive CD4+ T cells from blood. The CDR3 DNA is TGTGCCTGGAGTGTAAGGACTAGCGGAGTACGGAAGCAGTACTTC. Its protein product is CAWSVRTSGVRKQYF.